The 5 T cell receptor beta chains below all came from one sample that was sequenced in a study of post-analysis software for immune sequencing data. Regarding the study as a whole: About 5 TRBV segments were more frequent in patients than controls; TRBV5-6, TRBV5-1 and TRBV20-1 belonged to this group.

Unique molecular identifiers were built into the TCR beta cDNA libraries. TCRdb recomputed calls from the PCR reads with MiXCR, one row per CDR3 protein. This table has about 380,000 distinct CDR3 sequences, around 33% appearing once. The antigens for these receptors are not known. The sample consisted of blood. The origin of the receptors is a girl aged 5 to 17 with multiple sclerosis.

The chain combines TRBV27 with TRBJ2-3, with TRBD2 as a possible D gene (6 bases). Per the germline V gene, CDR1 is MNHEY and CDR2 is SMNVEV (reference sequence). Trimming left V 7 bases short and J 0 bases short, with 11 bases between. The CDR3 runs to 14 residues. This chain's CDR3 is CASTSGTSTDTQYF. CDR3 coding DNA: TGTGCCAGCACCTCTGGGACTAGCACAGATACGCAGTATTTT.

The chain carries TRBV7-2 and TRBJ1-5; D uncertain. The CDR3 has 15 amino acids. Per the germline V gene, CDR1 is SGHTA and CDR2 is FQGNSA. Trimming shortened V by 7 bases and J by 0 bases, and 13 bases separated the two germline ends. The CDR3: CASTPGPYSNQPQHF. CDR3 DNA: TGTGCCAGCACCCCGGGCCCTTATAGCAATCAGCCCCAGCATTTT.

V and J are TRBV6-1 and TRBJ1-1; tentative D call: TRBD1 (6 bases). In germline, CDR1 is MNHNS, CDR2 SASEGT. V lost 0 bases and J 8 bases, leaving 10 bases between the germline ends. The CDR3 has 13 amino acids. Written as DNA, the CDR3 is TGTGCCAGCAGTGAAGCAGGACAGTTGGAAGCTTTCTTT. It yields the protein CASSEAGQLEAFF.

This clonotype was counted a few times. CDR3 sequence: CASSLVRGPTSYEQYF. In DNA, the CDR3 is TGTGCCAGCAGCTTAGTCAGGGGGCCTACCTCCTACGAGCAGTACTTC. The V and J genes are TRBV7-2 and TRBJ2-7, with 8 nucleotides matching TRBD1. V lost 1 base, J lost 0 bases, and 5 bases stayed unmatched. The germline V gene has CDR1 SGHTA and CDR2 FQGNSA. There are 16 residues in the CDR3.

A few counts support this clonotype. The rearrangement joins TRBV7-9 to TRBJ2-7; possibly TRBD1 for D (6 bases). Germline CDR1 is SEHNR and CDR2 is FQNEAQ (reference sequence). The V end lost 5 bases, the J end lost 3 bases, and 11 bases lay between the germline ends. There are 13 residues in the CDR3. The CDR3 is CASSKLDSYEQYF. The CDR3 coding sequence is TGTGCCAGCAGCAAACTGGACAGCTACGAGCAGTACTTC.